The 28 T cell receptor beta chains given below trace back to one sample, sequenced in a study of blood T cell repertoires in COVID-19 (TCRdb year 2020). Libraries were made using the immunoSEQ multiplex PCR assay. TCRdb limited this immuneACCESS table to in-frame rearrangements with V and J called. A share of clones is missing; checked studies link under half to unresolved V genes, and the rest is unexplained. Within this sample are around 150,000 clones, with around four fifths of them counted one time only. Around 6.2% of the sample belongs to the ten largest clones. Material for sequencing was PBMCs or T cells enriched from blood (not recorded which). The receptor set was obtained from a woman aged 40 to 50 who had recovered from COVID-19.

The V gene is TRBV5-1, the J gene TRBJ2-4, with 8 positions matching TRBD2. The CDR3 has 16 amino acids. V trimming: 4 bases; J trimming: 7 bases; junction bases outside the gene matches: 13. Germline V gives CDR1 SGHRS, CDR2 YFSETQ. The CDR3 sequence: CASSPRGGQGTNIQYF. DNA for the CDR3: TGCGCCAGCAGCCCCCGGGGGGGGCAGGGAACGAACATTCAGTACTTC.

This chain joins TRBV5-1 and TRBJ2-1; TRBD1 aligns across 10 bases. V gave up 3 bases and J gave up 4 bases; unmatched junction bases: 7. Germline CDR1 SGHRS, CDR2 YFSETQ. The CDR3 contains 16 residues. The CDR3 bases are TGCGCCAGCAGCTCCCGGGACAGGGGATTTTACAATGAGCAGTTCTTC. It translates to CASSSRDRGFYNEQFF.

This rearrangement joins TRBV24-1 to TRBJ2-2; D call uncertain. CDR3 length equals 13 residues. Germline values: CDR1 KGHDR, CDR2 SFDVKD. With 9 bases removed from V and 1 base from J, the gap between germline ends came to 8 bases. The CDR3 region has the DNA TGTGCCACCTCTTACAGGAACACCGGGGAGCTGTTTTTT. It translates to CATSYRNTGELFF.

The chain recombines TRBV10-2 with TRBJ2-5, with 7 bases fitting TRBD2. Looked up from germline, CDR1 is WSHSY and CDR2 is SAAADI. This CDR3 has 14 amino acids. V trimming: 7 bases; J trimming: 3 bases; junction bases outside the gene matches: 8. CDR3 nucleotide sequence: TGCGCCAGCACTGCGGGAGTGGATGAAGAGACCCAGTACTTC. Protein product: CASTAGVDEETQYF.

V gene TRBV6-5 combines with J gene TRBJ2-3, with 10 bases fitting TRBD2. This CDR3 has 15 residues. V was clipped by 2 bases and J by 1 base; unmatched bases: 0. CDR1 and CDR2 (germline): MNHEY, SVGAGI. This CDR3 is CASSYLAGGTDTQYF. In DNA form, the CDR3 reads TGTGCCAGCAGTTACCTAGCGGGGGGCACAGATACGCAGTATTTT.

The CDR3 bases are TGCAGCTGCGATAGGGGGCCCATGAACACTGAAGCTTTCTTT. It specifies CSCDRGPMNTEAFF. The gene calls are TRBV29-1 and TRBJ1-1; 7 bases line up with TRBD1. The length of the CDR3 is 14 residues. The trim removed 8 bases at V and 0 bases at J, leaving 9 bases unmatched. CDR1 is SQVTM, CDR2 ANQGSEA, per germline.

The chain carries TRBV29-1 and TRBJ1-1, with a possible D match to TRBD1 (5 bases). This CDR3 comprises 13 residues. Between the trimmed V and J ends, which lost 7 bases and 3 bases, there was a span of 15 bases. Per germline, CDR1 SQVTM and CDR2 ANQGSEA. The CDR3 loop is CSAKQAGDTEAFF. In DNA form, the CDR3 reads TGCAGCGCCAAACAGGCTGGTGACACTGAAGCTTTCTTT.

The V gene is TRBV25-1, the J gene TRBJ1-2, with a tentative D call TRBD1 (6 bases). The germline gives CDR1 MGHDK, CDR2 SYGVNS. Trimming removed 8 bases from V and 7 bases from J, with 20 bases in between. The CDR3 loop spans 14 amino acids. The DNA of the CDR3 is TGTGCCAGCTCCCGGGACGGGGGGGGCTTTGGCTACACCTTC. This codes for CASSRDGGGFGYTF.

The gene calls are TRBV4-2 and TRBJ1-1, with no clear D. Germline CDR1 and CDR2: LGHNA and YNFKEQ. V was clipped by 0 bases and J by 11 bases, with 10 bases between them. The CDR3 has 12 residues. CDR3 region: CASSQENRRAFF. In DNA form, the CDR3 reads TGTGCCAGCAGCCAAGAAAATCGGAGGGCTTTCTTT.

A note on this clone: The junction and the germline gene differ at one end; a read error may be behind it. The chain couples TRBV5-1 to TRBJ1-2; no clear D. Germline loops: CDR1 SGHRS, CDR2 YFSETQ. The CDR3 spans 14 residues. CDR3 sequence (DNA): TGCGCCAGCAGCTTGGGCGATTCTAACTTTGGCTACACCTTC. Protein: CASSLGDSNFGYTF.

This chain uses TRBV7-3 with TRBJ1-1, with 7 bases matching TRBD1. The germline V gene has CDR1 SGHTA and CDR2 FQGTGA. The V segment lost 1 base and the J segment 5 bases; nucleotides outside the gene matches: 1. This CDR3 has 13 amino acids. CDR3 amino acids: CASSLRQGTEAFF. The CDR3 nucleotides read TGTGCCAGCAGCTTAAGACAGGGTACTGAAGCTTTCTTT. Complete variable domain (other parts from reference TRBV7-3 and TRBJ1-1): GAGVSQTPSNKVTEKGKYVELRCDPISGHTALYWYRQSLGQGPEFLIYFQGTGAADDSGLPNDRFFAVRPEGSVSTLKIQRTERGDSAVYLCASSLRQGTEAFFGQGTRLTVV.

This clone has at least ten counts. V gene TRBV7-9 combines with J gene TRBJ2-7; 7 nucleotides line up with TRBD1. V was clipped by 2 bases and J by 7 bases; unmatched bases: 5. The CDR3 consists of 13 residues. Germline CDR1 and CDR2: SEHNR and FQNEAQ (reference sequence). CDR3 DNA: TGTGCCAGCAGCTTACAGGGGGTTGAGGAGCAGTACTTC. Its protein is CASSLQGVEEQYF.

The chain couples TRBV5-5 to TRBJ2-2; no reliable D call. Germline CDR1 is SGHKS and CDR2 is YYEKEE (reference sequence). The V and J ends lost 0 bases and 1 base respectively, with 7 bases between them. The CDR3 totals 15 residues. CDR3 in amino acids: CASSLEQKNTGELFF. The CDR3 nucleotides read TGTGCCAGCAGCTTGGAACAGAAGAACACCGGGGAGCTGTTTTTT.

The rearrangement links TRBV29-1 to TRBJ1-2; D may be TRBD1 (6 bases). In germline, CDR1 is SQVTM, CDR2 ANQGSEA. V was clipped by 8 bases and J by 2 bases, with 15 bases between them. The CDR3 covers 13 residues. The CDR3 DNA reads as TGCAGCTCTCAAGGGGGAGAGAACTATGGCTACACCTTC. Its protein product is CSSQGGENYGYTF.

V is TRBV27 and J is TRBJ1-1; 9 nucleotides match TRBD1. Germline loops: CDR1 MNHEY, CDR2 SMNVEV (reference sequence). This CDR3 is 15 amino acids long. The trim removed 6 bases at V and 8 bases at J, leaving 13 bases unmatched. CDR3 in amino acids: CASSLGRTGATEAFF. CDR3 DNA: TGTGCCAGCAGCCTCGGACGGACAGGGGCCACAGAAGCTTTCTTT.

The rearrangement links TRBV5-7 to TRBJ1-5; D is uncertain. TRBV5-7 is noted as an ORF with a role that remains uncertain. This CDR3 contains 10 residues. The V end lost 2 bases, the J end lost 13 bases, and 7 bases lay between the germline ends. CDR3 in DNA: TGTGCCAGCAGCTTCCCGGGACAGCATTTT. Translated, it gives CASSFPGQHF.

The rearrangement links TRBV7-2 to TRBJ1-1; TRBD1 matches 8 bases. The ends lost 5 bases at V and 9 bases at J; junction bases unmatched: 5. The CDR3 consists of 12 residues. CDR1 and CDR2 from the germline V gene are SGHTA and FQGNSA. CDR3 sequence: CASSQTGVKAFF. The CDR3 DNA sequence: TGTGCCAGCAGCCAGACAGGGGTGAAAGCTTTCTTT.

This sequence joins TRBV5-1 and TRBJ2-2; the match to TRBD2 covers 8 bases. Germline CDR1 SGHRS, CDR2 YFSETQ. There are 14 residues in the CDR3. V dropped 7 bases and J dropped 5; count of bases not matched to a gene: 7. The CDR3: CASHSGGLTGELFF. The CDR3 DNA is TGCGCCAGCCATTCGGGGGGGCTAACCGGGGAGCTGTTTTTT.

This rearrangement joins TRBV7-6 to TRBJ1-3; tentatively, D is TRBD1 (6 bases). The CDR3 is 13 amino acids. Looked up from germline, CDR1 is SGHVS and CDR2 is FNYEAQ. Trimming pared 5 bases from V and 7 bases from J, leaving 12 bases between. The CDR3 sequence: CASSRTTGNTIYF. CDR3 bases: TGTGCCAGCAGCCGCACTACAGGGAACACCATATATTTT.

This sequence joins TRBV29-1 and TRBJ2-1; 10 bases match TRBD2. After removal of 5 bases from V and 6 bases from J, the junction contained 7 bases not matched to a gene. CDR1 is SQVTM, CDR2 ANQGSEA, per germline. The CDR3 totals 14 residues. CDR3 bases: TGCAGCGTTAAACTAGCGGGATCCCCCAATGAGCAGTTCTTC. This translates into CSVKLAGSPNEQFF.

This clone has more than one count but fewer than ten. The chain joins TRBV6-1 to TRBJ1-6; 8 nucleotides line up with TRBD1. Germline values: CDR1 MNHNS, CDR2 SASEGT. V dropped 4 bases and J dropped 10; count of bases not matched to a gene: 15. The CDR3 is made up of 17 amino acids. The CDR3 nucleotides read TGTGCCAGCAGTGCTATCATCGGACAGGGCGGTCAATCACCCCTCCACTTT. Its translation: CASSAIIGQGGQSPLHF.

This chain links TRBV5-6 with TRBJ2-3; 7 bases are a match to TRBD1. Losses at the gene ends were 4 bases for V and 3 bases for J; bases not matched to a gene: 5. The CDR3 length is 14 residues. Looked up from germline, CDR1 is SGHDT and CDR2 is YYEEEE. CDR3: CASSRRQGTDTQYF. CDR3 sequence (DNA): TGTGCCAGCAGCCGGCGACAGGGAACAGATACGCAGTATTTT.

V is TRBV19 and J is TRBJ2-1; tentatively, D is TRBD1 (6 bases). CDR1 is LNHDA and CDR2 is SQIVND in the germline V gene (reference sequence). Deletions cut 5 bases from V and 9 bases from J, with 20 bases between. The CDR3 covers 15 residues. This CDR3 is CASSPGNGGNGEQFF. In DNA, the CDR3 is TGTGCCAGTAGTCCGGGGAATGGGGGCAACGGTGAGCAGTTCTTC.

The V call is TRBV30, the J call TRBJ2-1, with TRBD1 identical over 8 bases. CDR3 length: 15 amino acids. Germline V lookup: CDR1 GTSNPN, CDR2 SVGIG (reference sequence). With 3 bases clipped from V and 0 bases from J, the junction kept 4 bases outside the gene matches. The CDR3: CAWRRQGISYNEQFF. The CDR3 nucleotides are TGTGCCTGGAGGAGACAGGGGATCTCCTACAATGAGCAGTTCTTC.

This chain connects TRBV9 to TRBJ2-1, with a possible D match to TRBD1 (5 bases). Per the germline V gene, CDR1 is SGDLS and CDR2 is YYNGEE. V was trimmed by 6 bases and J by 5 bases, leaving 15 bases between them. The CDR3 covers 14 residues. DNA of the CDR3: TGTGCCAGCACTCTAACCCAGGGTAACAATGAGCAGTTCTTC. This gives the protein CASTLTQGNNEQFF.

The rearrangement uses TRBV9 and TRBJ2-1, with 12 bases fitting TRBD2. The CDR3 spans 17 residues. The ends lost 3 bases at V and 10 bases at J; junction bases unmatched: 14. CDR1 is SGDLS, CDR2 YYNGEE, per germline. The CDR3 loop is CASSAPRLAGDKKEQFF. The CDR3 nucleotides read TGTGCCAGCAGCGCTCCCCGACTAGCGGGGGATAAAAAGGAGCAGTTCTTC.

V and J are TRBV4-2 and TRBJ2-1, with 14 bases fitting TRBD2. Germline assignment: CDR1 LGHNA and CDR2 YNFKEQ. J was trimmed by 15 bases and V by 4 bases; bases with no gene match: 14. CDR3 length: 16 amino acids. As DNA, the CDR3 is TGTGCCAGCAGCCCAACGGCGACTAGCGGGAGGGCCTTGGGGTTCTTC. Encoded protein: CASSPTATSGRALGFF.

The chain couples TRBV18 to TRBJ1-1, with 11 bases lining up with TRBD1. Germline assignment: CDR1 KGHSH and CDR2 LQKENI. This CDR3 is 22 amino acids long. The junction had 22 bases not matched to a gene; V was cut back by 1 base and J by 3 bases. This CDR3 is CASSPRGFGLHIKGQGDTEAFF. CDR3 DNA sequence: TGTGCCAGCTCACCACGAGGTTTCGGCCTCCACATAAAGGGACAGGGGGACACTGAAGCTTTCTTT.